Each of the 28 T cell receptor beta chains below was sequenced from the same sample in a study of blood T cell repertoires in COVID-19. Assay used: immunoSEQ multiplex PCR; TCRdb lists only in-frame clones, some missing. The sample yields some 260,000 clones, 88% seen once. Sequences were obtained from peripheral blood. The receptor set was obtained from a human donor in a cohort sampled during active COVID-19.

The chain links TRBV20-1 to TRBJ1-5, with D possibly TRBD1 on 5 matching bases. CDR3 length: 16 amino acids. Deletions cut 3 bases from V and 5 bases from J, with 20 bases between. Germline V gives CDR1 DFQATT, CDR2 SNEGSKA (reference sequence). The CDR3 region is CSASQGFGPSDQPQHF. DNA of the CDR3: TGCAGTGCTAGTCAGGGCTTCGGGCCCTCTGATCAGCCCCAGCATTTT.

The CDR3 region has the DNA TGTGCCAGCAGCTTAGTTTTGGACACAGCTAATTCACCCCTCCACTTT. Residues: CASSLVLDTANSPLHF. The J gene is TRBJ1-6, the V gene TRBV7-6, with D perhaps matching TRBD1 (5 bases). The CDR3 sequence is 16 residues long. V shed 1 base and J shed 6 bases, with 13 bases lying between them. CDR1 SGHVS and CDR2 FNYEAQ come from the germline V gene.

This clone appeared once. This chain links TRBV6-2 or TRBV6-3 with TRBJ2-3; D is ambiguous. The germline V gene has CDR1 MNHEY and CDR2 SVGEGT. V lost 0 bases to trimming and J lost 5 bases, with 9 bases between them. The CDR3 length is 14 residues. CDR3 loop: CASSYSNREDTQYF. CDR3 DNA sequence: TGTGCCAGCAGTTACTCGAACAGAGAAGATACGCAGTATTTT.

The chain joins TRBV7-2 to TRBJ1-3; 7 nucleotides align to TRBD1. Germline lookup yields CDR1 SGHTA and CDR2 FQGNSA. After removal of 2 bases from V and 4 bases from J, the junction contained 14 bases not matched to a gene. The CDR3 length is 18 residues. CDR3 in DNA: TGTGCCAGCAGCTTAATAGTTCATGAGGGGGCGCGCGGAAACACCATATATTTT. Translating it yields CASSLIVHEGARGNTIYF.

The rearrangement links TRBV28 to TRBJ2-7, with TRBD2 matching over 8 bases. Germline CDR1 MDHEN, CDR2 SYDVKM. V trimming: 6 bases; J trimming: 2 bases; junction bases outside the gene matches: 18. CDR3 length equals 18 residues. The CDR3 DNA follows: TGTGCCAGCAGGGTAGGGCGTCAGCGGGAGTGGTATCCCTACGAGCAGTACTTC. Encoded protein: CASRVGRQREWYPYEQYF.

The gene calls are TRBV12-3 or TRBV12-4 and TRBJ2-7; no firm D call. The CDR3 runs 13 residues. The V gene lost 5 bases and the J gene lost 3 bases, with 11 bases spanning the gap. DNA for the CDR3: TGTGCCAGCAGTACCGTGTGGCTCTACGAGCAGTACTTC. Protein product: CASSTVWLYEQYF.

This chain joins TRBV29-1 and TRBJ1-1; 7 bases are a match to TRBD1. J was trimmed by 4 bases and V by 1 base; bases with no gene match: 3. Per the germline V gene, CDR1 is SQVTM and CDR2 is ANQGSEA. CDR3 length equals 13 residues. In DNA form, the CDR3 reads TGCAGCGTTGAAGTGGCAGGGGGCACTGAAGCTTTCTTT. Translation: CSVEVAGGTEAFF.

The chain combines TRBV6-6 with TRBJ1-2; D is ambiguous. Germline V gene data show CDR1 as MNHNY and CDR2 as SVGAGI (reference sequence). Trimming took 7 bases from V and 0 from J, leaving 15 bases between them. The CDR3 totals 15 residues. The CDR3 here is CASTPGDITNYGYTF. The CDR3 region has the DNA TGTGCCAGCACCCCGGGAGACATCACTAACTATGGCTACACCTTC.

The V and J genes are TRBV9 and TRBJ1-2, with D uncertain. The V end lost 3 bases, the J end lost 6 bases, and 15 bases lay between the germline ends. Germline V gene sequence: CDR1 SGDLS, CDR2 YYNGEE. This CDR3 comprises 14 residues. The CDR3 region is CASSALAYGDGYTF. CDR3 coding DNA: TGTGCCAGCAGCGCCCTTGCGTACGGGGATGGCTACACCTTC.

V usage is TRBV5-1 and J usage is TRBJ2-1; TRBD1 matches 9 bases. V lost 3 bases to trimming and J lost 8 bases; unmatched junction nucleotides: 6. Germline V gene lookup returns CDR1 SGHRS and CDR2 YFSETQ. The CDR3 is made up of 14 amino acids. The CDR3 spells CASSWTGAFDEQFF. The CDR3 DNA reads as TGCGCCAGCAGCTGGACAGGGGCTTTCGATGAGCAGTTCTTC.

This clone is a singleton in its sample. This chain links TRBV7-2 with TRBJ1-5; D is unresolved. V was clipped by 1 base and J by 0 bases, with 7 bases between them. The CDR3 has 15 residues. Germline CDR1 is SGHTA and CDR2 is FQGNSA. Here the CDR3 reads CASSLGHHSNQPQHF. CDR3 DNA sequence: TGTGCCAGCAGCTTAGGACATCATAGCAATCAGCCCCAGCATTTT.

The genes are TRBV6-1 and TRBJ1-5; D not resolved. This CDR3 is 14 amino acids long. The germline CDR1 and CDR2 sequences are MNHNS and SASEGT. Trimming left V 1 base short and J 5 bases short, with 9 bases between. CDR3 nucleotide sequence: TGTGCCAGCAGTGAAGTAGGAGTGGATCAGCCCCAGCATTTT. Translated: CASSEVGVDQPQHF.

This chain links TRBV19 with TRBJ2-2, with 11 bases identical to TRBD2. The CDR3 length is 17 residues. After removal of 3 bases from V and 5 bases from J, the junction contained 8 bases not matched to a gene. Per germline, CDR1 LNHDA and CDR2 SQIVND (reference sequence). CDR3 coding DNA: TGTGCCAGTAGTATCCTTTTAGCGGGGGGGCAAACCGGGGAGCTGTTTTTT. Translated: CASSILLAGGQTGELFF.

The sample holds one count of this clone. This rearrangement joins TRBV3-1 (or the pseudogene TRBV3-2) to TRBJ2-1, with 11 bases lining up with TRBD2. The CDR3 has 17 amino acids. Germline V gives CDR1 LGHDT, CDR2 YNNKEL (reference sequence). V trimming: 6 bases; J trimming: 9 bases; junction bases outside the gene matches: 16. CDR3 amino acids: CASRPTSGSGGYGEQFF. The CDR3 nucleotides are TGTGCCAGCAGGCCTACTAGCGGGAGCGGAGGGTACGGTGAGCAGTTCTTC.

The chain recombines TRBV5-1 with TRBJ1-1, with 10 bases identical to TRBD1. CDR3 length: 15 residues. Germline loops: CDR1 SGHRS, CDR2 YFSETQ. V was pared by 0 bases and J by 3 bases, with 2 bases of the junction left unmatched. The CDR3: CASSLEGTGDTEAFF. The CDR3 coding sequence is TGCGCCAGCAGCTTGGAGGGGACAGGGGACACTGAAGCTTTCTTT. Based on the CDR3 plus reference TRBV5-1 and TRBJ1-1, the full variable domain is KAGVTQTPRYLIKTRGQQVTLSCSPISGHRSVSWYQQTPGQGLQFLFEYFSETQRNKGNFPGRFSGRQFSNSRSEMNVSTLELGDSALYLCASSLEGTGDTEAFFGQGTRLTVV.

The chain combines TRBV7-2 with TRBJ2-7; possibly TRBD1 for D (6 bases). This CDR3 spans 16 amino acids. V dropped 5 bases and J dropped 6 bases, with 23 bases sitting between them. Germline V gene sequence: CDR1 SGHTA, CDR2 FQGNSA. The CDR3 DNA reads TGTGCCAGCAGCGCTCCCAAAATACAAACAGGGTCCGAGCAGTACTTC. It encodes CASSAPKIQTGSEQYF.

The rearrangement uses TRBV7-9 and TRBJ1-4; the D gene is possibly TRBD1 (6 bases). The CDR3 has 16 amino acids. Trimming removed 5 bases at V and 7 bases at J, with 20 bases between. Germline V lookup: CDR1 SEHNR, CDR2 FQNEAQ (reference sequence). The CDR3 sequence: CASSGRAPGVGEKLFF. CDR3 nucleotides: TGTGCCAGCAGCGGCAGGGCACCAGGGGTCGGTGAAAAACTGTTTTTT.

CDR3: CASSLQGEETQYF. DNA for the CDR3: TGTGCCAGCAGCCTCCAGGGGGAAGAGACCCAGTACTTC. The rearrangement links TRBV7-3 to TRBJ2-5; 7 bases align to TRBD1. Per germline, CDR1 SGHTA and CDR2 FQGTGA. The CDR3 totals 13 residues. Unmatched junction bases numbered 3, after V lost 5 bases and J lost 3 bases. Full variable domain (outside the CDR3, taken from reference TRBV7-3 and TRBJ2-5): GAGVSQTPSNKVTEKGKYVELRCDPISGHTALYWYRQSLGQGPEFLIYFQGTGAADDSGLPNDRFFAVRPEGSVSTLKIQRTERGDSAVYLCASSLQGEETQYFGPGTRLLVL.

The chain has TRBV18 and TRBJ1-5; D call uncertain. Germline CDR1 reads KGHSH; CDR2 reads LQKENI. Trimming took off 1 base at V and 1 base at J, with 17 bases between the two ends. The CDR3 loop spans 18 amino acids. The CDR3 spells CASSPRPSWAGSNQPQHF. The CDR3 bases are TGTGCCAGCTCACCACGTCCGTCCTGGGCCGGCAGCAATCAGCCCCAGCATTTT.

The rearrangement joins TRBV11-3 to TRBJ1-1; TRBD1 matches at 7 bases. Germline-derived CDR1 and CDR2 are SGHNT and YENEEA. The trim removed 2 bases at V and 8 bases at J, leaving 5 bases unmatched. The CDR3 is 13 residues long. Written as DNA, the CDR3 is TGTGCCAGCAGCTTATCCCGGGACAGAGAAGCTTTCTTT. Protein: CASSLSRDREAFF. Based on the CDR3 plus reference TRBV11-3 and TRBJ1-1, the full variable domain is EAGVVQSPRYKIIEKKQPVAFWCNPISGHNTLYWYLQNLGQGPELLIRYENEEAVDDSQLPKDRFSAERLKGVDSTLKIQPAELGDSAVYLCASSLSRDREAFFGQGTRLTVV.

This chain connects TRBV6-5 to TRBJ1-2; D call uncertain. The germline V and J ends were trimmed by 1 base and 3 bases, with 6 bases remaining between them. Germline loops: CDR1 MNHEY, CDR2 SVGAGI. This CDR3 has 13 amino acids. In DNA, the CDR3 is TGTGCCAGCAGTTACTTCCAGGACTATGGCTACACCTTC. It codes for CASSYFQDYGYTF.

The chain carries TRBV28 and TRBJ1-2; D perhaps matches TRBD1 (5 bases). Germline CDR1 and CDR2: MDHEN and SYDVKM. The ends were cut back, 3 bases at V and 4 bases at J, with 15 bases in the middle. The CDR3 sequence is 15 residues long. This chain's CDR3 is CASSLGSGRAYGYTF. The CDR3 nucleotides read TGTGCCAGCAGTTTGGGATCCGGCAGGGCCTATGGCTACACCTTC.

The rearrangement joins TRBV3-1 (or the pseudogene TRBV3-2) to TRBJ2-7, with TRBD1 matching over 7 bases. The germline gives CDR1 LGHDT, CDR2 YNNKEL (reference sequence). This CDR3 has 15 residues. V gave up 7 bases and J gave up 2 bases; unmatched junction bases: 11. Written as DNA, the CDR3 is TGTGCCAGCAATAAAGAGGGGGCCTTTCCCTACGAGCAGTACTTC. Translating it yields CASNKEGAFPYEQYF.

V usage is TRBV7-2 and J usage is TRBJ1-4; D unresolved. CDR1 is SGHTA, CDR2 FQGNSA, per germline. The CDR3 totals 15 residues. V lost 4 bases, J lost 4 bases, and 13 bases lay in between. CDR3 in DNA: TGTGCCAGCAGCTCCCCCGAGAGGTTTAATGAAAAACTGTTTTTT. Protein sequence: CASSSPERFNEKLFF.

The rearrangement uses TRBV7-2 and TRBJ1-2, with 10 bases aligning to TRBD1. This CDR3 has 14 residues. The J segment lost 3 bases and the V segment lost 3 bases, leaving 1 base of the junction unmatched. In germline, CDR1 is SGHTA, CDR2 FQGNSA. The CDR3 is CASSFGTGDYGYTF. For the CDR3, the DNA is TGTGCCAGCAGCTTCGGGACAGGGGACTATGGCTACACCTTC.

The chain uses TRBV2 and TRBJ1-4; tentatively, D is TRBD1 (6 bases). The CDR3 contains 14 residues. Germline V gives CDR1 SNHLY, CDR2 FYNNEI. V was clipped by 6 bases and J by 7 bases, with 15 bases between them. CDR3 bases: TGTGCCAGCAGACTAGGATTAGGGGGTGAAAAACTGTTTTTT. The encoded protein is CASRLGLGGEKLFF.

V usage is TRBV4-3 and J usage is TRBJ1-2; D is unresolved. This CDR3 contains 16 residues. Trimming shortened V by 1 base and J by 7 bases, and 19 bases separated the two germline ends. Looked up from germline, CDR1 is LGHNA and CDR2 is YSLEER. The CDR3 region is CASSQAARGPSFGYTF. The DNA of the CDR3 is TGCGCCAGCAGCCAAGCAGCGCGAGGGCCCTCCTTTGGCTACACCTTC.

Only one count was recorded for this clone. The chain joins TRBV1 to TRBJ1-1; the table calls TRBD1, which could not be checked here. TRBV1 counts as a pseudogene. The CDR3 spans 15 residues. The CDR3 loop reads CTSSQSPTIYTEAFF. CDR3 coding DNA: TGCACCAGCAGCCAATCCCCGACAATCTACACTGAAGCTTTCTTT.